This TCR beta chain was sequenced in a study of stem cell transplantation in POMP-related autoinflammatory disease. Study-wide context: The study hypothesized thymoproteasome defects skew the TRB repertoire via impaired CD8+ selection.

The CDR3 covers 14 residues. V lost 1 base and J 1 base, leaving 5 bases between the germline ends. The germline CDR1 and CDR2 sequences are LGHDT and YNNKEL (reference sequence). The repertoire was sequenced with immunoSEQ multiplex PCR; TCRdb's copy has only in-frame clones and lacks some. The data show tens of thousands of clones, approximately 90% seen once. Material: CD4+ T cells from PBMCs, obtained after stem cell transplantation. The rearrangement links TRBV3-1 (or the pseudogene TRBV3-2) to TRBJ1-5, with D tentatively TRBD1 (5 bases). The origin of this receptor is a human patient with POMP-related autoinflammation and immune dysregulation (PRAID). Some T cells may be provided by the graft donor. CDR3 sequence: CASSQGGSNQPQHF. The CDR3 bases are TGTGCCAGCAGCCAAGGGGGGAGCAATCAGCCCCAGCATTTT.